Below, one T cell receptor beta chain is given with its context. Its recognized antigen is unknown. Base qualities were left out, and no much larger clone turns up one base away. Unmatched junction bases come to 3, with V trimmed by 3 bases and J by 1 base. CDR1 and CDR2 are drawn from the germline V gene: KGHSH, LQKENI. The CDR3 numbers 17 residues from cysteine through phenylalanine. Here the CDR3 DNA is all that survives: 51 bases in frame from base 1. The trial excluded patients who had a history of autoimmune disease or who were on systemic immunosuppression. In every dose cohort, peripheral blood was drawn for TCR sequencing at baseline, cycle 4 day 1, and cycle 7 day 1. The samples were drawn from a first-in-human, open-label, multicenter phase I dose-escalation trial of ivuxolimab. Adults with locally advanced or metastatic melanoma, renal cell, hepatocellular, or head and neck squamous cell carcinoma were enrolled in the trial. CD4+ and CD8+ T cells were sorted separately from peripheral blood before TCR sequencing.

This sample was included in a study of OX40 agonist ivuxolimab in advanced cancers. At the level of the whole study: Ivuxolimab was a fully human IgG2 agonistic monoclonal antibody targeting the costimulatory receptor OX40 (CD134). Intravenous ivuxolimab was administered to patients every 2 weeks at six dose levels: 0.01, 0.1, 0.3, 1.5, 3 and 10 mg/kg. Among the roughly 50 dose-escalation patients, some 20 had hepatocellular carcinoma, approximately 15 melanoma, 9 renal cell carcinoma and 9 head and neck cancer. In the dose-escalation cohort, 75% to 90% of patients were male, and the mean age was 60 years with a range of roughly 20 to 80. Patients were allowed to have had prior anti-PD-1, anti-PD-L1 or anti-CTLA-4 therapy, and approximately 40% of the dose-escalation patients had been treated with checkpoint inhibitors. Partial responses occurred in three dose-escalation patients, of whom one had hepatocellular carcinoma and two had cutaneous melanoma. Peripheral TCRbeta sequencing aimed to test whether ivuxolimab altered TCR sequence diversity and caused clonal T-cell expansion. The paper covers the monotherapy dose-escalation part of the phase I ivuxolimab trial, which included N ≈ 57 patients. Overall results and qualifications from the work: Clonal expansion of both CD4+ and CD8+ blood T cells was observed from baseline to week 6 at doses 0.1 to 3.0 mg/kg. Low levels of normalized T-cell clonal expansion were also shown by some nonresponding patients. In the 0.1-3.0 mg/kg groups, partial responders had among the lowest normalized peripheral clonal expansion, particularly in CD8+ T cells. The antigen specificity of the peripheral T cells that underwent clonal expansion was not determined. After ivuxolimab, expanded clones were on average more numerous among CD8+ T cells than among CD4+ T cells.

Genomic DNA was isolated from the sorted cells so that the TCRbeta CDR3 region could be sequenced. The immunoSEQ Assay was used for sequencing of TCRbeta CDR3 regions. TCRdb took this table from immuneACCESS and kept in-frame rearrangements with V and J called. Such tables lack part of the clones; where checked against another copy, unresolved V genes explain under half of the gap, and the rest is unexplained. The sample table contains 90,000 or so clones; only one count was recorded for about 90% of them. Clones ranked in the top ten supply around 1.1% of the sample. The rearrangement joined TRBV18 to TRBJ2-6, and TRBD1 matches 10 of the central bases. The sequence came from an adult with an advanced solid tumor such as melanoma, head and neck, liver or kidney cancer. The sequenced sample was CD4+ or CD8+ T cells sorted from blood, obtained in a trial of the OX40 agonist ivuxolimab. The sequenced DNA is TGTGCCAGCTCACCGGGACAGGGGCGGTCTGGGGCCAACGTCCTGACTTTC. Translated, it reads CASSPGQGRSGANVLTF.